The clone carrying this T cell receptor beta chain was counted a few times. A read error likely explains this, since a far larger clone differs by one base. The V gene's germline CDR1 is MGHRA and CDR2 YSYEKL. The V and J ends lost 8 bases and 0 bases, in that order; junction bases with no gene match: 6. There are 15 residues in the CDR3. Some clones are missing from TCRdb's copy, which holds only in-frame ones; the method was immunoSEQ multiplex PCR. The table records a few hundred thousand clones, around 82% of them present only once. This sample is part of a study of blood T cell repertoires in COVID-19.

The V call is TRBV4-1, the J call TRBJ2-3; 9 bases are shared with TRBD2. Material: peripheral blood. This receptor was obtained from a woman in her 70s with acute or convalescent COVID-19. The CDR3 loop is CASCRGGASTDTQYF. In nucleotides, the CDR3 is TGCGCCAGCTGCCGCGGGGGGGCTAGCACAGATACGCAGTATTTT.